This note documents a single T cell receptor beta chain sequence. The sequenced template was cDNA made from the entire isolated RNA. TCRdb's table, derived via immunoSEQ multiplex PCR, lists solely in-frame clones and lacks some. The data contain some 150,000 clones, under 60% of them seen just once; the ten biggest clones take up under 0.45%. The sample comes from a study of beta chain features in type 1 diabetes. Study information: Across every sample, roughly 100 million sorted cells were examined in total.

V lost 3 bases and J 7 bases, leaving 10 bases between the germline ends. Germline V lookup: CDR1 LNHDA, CDR2 SQIVND (reference sequence). The CDR3 contains 14 residues. V is TRBV19 and J is TRBJ1-6; D perhaps matches TRBD1 (6 bases). This clonotype originated in a man aged 18 to 30 in good health. The sequenced material came from Tregs from blood. Written as DNA, the CDR3 is TGTGCCAGTAGTATGAAGCAGGGGAATTCACCCCTCCACTTT. Translating it yields CASSMKQGNSPLHF.